Here is one T cell receptor beta chain with its context. Antigen specificity is unknown. The table came from immunoSEQ multiplex PCR; TCRdb's copy has only in-frame clones and leaves some out. The sample gives 80,000 to 95,000 clones, approximately 91% of which show up once; 0.6% to 0.8% is in the top ten. The data were obtained in a study of OX40 agonist ivuxolimab in advanced cancers. Study-level information: Administration of intravenous ivuxolimab to patients occurred every 2 weeks at 0.01 to 10 mg/kg.

CDR3 length equals 14 residues. Germline-derived CDR1 and CDR2 are LNHDA and SQIVND (reference sequence). The germline V and J ends were trimmed by 3 bases and 4 bases, with 12 bases remaining between them. Overall study findings and caveats: In the 0.1 to 3.0 mg/kg range, CD4+ and CD8+ blood T cells had expanded clonally by week 6.

The TCR comes from an adult with an advanced solid tumor such as melanoma, head and neck, liver or kidney cancer. The chain uses TRBV19 and TRBJ1-1; D gene uncertain. The source material was CD4+ or CD8+ T cells sorted from blood, sampled in a trial of the OX40 agonist ivuxolimab. DNA of the CDR3: TGTGCCAGTAGTATTGGACGGCGGGGCACTGAAGCTTTCTTT. Its protein is CASSIGRRGTEAFF.